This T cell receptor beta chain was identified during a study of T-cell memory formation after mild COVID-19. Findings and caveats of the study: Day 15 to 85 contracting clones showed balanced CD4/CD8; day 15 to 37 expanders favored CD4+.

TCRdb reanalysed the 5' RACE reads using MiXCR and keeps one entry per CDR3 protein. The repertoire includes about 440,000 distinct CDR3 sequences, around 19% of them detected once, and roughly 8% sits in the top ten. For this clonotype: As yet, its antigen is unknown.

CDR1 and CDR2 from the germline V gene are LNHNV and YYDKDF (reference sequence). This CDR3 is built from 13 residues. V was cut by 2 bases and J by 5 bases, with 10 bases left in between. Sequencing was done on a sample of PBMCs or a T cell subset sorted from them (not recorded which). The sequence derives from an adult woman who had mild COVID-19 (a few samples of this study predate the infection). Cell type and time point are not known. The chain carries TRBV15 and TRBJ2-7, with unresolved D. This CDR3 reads CATSRSTGHEQYF. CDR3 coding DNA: TGTGCCACCAGCAGAAGTACCGGACACGAGCAGTACTTC.